The present entry profiles one T cell receptor (beta chain) with its context. These data belong to a study of T-cell memory formation after mild COVID-19. TCRdb reprocessed the 5' RACE reads via MiXCR and lists one record per CDR3 protein. The sample lists about 350,000 distinct CDR3 sequences, about an eighth occurring once. The V gene's germline CDR1 is MNHEY and CDR2 SMNVEV (reference sequence). The CDR3 consists of 16 residues. V was clipped by 5 bases and J by 8 bases; unmatched bases: 8. Sequencing used PBMCs or a T cell subset sorted from them (not recorded which). The V gene is TRBV27, the J gene TRBJ2-1, with 14 bases matching TRBD2. The source is a man aged 18 to 30 who had mild COVID-19 (a few samples of this study predate the infection). Cell type and time point are not known. CDR3 residues: CASSMDPGLAGDEQFF. CDR3 bases: TGTGCCAGCAGTATGGATCCGGGACTAGCGGGGGATGAGCAGTTCTTC.